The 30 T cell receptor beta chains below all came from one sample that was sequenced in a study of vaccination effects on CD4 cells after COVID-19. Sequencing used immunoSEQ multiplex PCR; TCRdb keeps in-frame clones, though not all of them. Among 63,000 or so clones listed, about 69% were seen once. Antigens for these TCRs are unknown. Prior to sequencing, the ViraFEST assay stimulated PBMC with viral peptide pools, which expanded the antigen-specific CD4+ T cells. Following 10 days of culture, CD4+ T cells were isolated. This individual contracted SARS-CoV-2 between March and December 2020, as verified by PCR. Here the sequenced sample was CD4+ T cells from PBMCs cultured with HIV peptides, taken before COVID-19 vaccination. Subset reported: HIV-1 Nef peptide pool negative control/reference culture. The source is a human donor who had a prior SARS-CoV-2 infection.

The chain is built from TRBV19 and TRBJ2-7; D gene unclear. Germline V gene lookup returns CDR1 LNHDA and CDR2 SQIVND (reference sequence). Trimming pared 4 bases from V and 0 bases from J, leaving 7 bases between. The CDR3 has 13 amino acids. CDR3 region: CASSSDLSYEQYF. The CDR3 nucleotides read TGTGCCAGTAGTAGCGATCTCTCCTACGAGCAGTACTTC.

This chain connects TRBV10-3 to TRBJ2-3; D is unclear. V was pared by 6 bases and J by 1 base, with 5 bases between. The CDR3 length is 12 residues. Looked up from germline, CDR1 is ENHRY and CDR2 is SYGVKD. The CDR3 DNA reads TGTGCCATCAGCTTCGGCACAGATACGCAGTATTTT. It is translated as CAISFGTDTQYF.

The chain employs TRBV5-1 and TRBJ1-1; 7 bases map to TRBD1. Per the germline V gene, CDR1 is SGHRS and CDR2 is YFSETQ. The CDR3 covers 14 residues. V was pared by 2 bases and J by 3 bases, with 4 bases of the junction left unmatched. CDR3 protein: CASSFQGGDTEAFF. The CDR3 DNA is TGCGCCAGCAGCTTCCAGGGGGGAGACACTGAAGCTTTCTTT.

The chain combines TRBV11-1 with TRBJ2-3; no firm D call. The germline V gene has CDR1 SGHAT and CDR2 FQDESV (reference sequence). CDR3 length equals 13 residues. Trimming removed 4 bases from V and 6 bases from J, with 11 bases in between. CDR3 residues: CASSSLYLDTQYF. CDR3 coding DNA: TGTGCCAGCAGCTCCTTATATTTGGATACGCAGTATTTT. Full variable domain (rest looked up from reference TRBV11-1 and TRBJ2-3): EAEVAQSPRYKITEKSQAVAFWCDPISGHATLYWYRQILGQGPELLVQFQDESVVDDSQLPKDRFSAERLKGVDSTLKIQPAELGDSAMYLCASSSLYLDTQYFGPGTRLTVL.

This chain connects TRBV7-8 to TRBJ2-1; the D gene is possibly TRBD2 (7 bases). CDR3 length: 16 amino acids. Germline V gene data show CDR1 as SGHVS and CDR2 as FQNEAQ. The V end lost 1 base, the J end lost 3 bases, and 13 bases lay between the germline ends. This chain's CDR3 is CASSLEEGGGYNEQFF. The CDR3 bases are TGTGCCAGCAGCTTAGAAGAGGGAGGGGGCTACAATGAGCAGTTCTTC.

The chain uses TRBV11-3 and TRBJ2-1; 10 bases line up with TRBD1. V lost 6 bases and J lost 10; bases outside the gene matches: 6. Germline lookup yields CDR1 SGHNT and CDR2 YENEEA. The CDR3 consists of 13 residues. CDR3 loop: CASRRQGAGEQFF. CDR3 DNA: TGTGCCAGCAGGCGACAGGGGGCTGGCGAGCAGTTCTTC.

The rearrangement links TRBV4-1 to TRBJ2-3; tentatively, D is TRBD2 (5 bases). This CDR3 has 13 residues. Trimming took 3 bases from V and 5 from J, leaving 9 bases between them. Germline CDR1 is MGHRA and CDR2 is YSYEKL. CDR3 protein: CASSQLSGDTQYF. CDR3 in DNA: TGCGCCAGCAGCCAGTTGAGCGGAGATACGCAGTATTTT.

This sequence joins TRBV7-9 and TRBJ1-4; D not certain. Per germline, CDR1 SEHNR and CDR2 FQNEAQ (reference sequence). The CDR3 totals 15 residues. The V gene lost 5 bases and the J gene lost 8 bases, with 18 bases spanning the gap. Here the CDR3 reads CASSPGHSPREKLFF. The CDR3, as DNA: TGTGCCAGCAGCCCGGGCCACTCTCCGAGGGAAAAACTGTTTTTT.

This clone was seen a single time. The CDR3 DNA is TGCGCCAGCAGCCGCGGACAGGGGCGAGCTAATGAAAAACTGTTTTTT. It codes for CASSRGQGRANEKLFF. V and J are TRBV5-1 and TRBJ1-4, with 9 positions matching TRBD1. The CDR3 contains 16 residues. V was clipped by 4 bases and J by 3 bases; unmatched bases: 7. Germline V gene lookup returns CDR1 SGHRS and CDR2 YFSETQ.

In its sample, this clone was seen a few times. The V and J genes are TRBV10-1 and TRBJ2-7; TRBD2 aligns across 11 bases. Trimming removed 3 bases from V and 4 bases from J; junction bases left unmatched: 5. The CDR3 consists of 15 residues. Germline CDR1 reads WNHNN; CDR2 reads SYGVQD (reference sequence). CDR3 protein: CASSESGLAAYEQYF. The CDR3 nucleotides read TGCGCCAGCAGTGAATCGGGACTAGCGGCTTACGAGCAGTACTTC.

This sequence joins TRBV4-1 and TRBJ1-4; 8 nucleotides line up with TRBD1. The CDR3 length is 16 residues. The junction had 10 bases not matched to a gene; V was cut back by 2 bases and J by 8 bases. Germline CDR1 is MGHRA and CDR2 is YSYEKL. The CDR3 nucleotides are TGCGCCAGCAGCCAACCGGACAGGGTACCTAGGGAAAAACTGTTTTTT. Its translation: CASSQPDRVPREKLFF.

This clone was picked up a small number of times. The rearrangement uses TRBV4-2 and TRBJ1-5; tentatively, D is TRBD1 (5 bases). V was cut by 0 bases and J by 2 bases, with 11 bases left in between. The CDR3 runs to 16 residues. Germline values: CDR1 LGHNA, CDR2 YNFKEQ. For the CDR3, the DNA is TGTGCCAGCAGCCAAGAACAGGCCTCGGGCAATCAGCCCCAGCATTTT. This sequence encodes CASSQEQASGNQPQHF.

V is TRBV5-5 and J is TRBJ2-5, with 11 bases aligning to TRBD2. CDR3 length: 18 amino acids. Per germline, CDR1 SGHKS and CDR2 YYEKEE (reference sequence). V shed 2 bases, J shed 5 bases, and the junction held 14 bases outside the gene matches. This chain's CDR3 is CASSFRRLAGGRGETQYF. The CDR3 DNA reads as TGTGCCAGCAGCTTTAGGCGGCTAGCGGGGGGCCGCGGGGAGACCCAGTACTTC.

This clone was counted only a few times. CDR3 loop: CASSFLLRGTSGNTIYF. CDR3 DNA: TGTGCCAGCAGCTTCCTGTTGCGGGGGACGTCTGGAAACACCATATATTTT. The chain joins TRBV7-6 to TRBJ1-3, with a weak D call TRBD1 (5 bases). The germline V and J ends were trimmed by 3 bases and 1 base, with 16 bases remaining between them. Germline V CDR1 and CDR2: SGHVS, FNYEAQ. There are 17 residues in the CDR3.

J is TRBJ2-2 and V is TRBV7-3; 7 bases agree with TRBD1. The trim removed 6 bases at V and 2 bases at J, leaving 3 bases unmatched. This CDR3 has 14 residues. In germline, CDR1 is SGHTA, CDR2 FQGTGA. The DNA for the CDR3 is TGTGCCAGCAGAAAGGGGGCCAACACCGGGGAGCTGTTTTTT. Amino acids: CASRKGANTGELFF.

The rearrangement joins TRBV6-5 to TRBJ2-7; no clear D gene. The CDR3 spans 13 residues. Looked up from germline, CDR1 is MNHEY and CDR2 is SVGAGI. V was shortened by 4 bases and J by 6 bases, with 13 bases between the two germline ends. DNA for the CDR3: TGTGCCAGCAGTTCCCCCCGGGTCTCCGAGCAGTACTTC. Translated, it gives CASSSPRVSEQYF.

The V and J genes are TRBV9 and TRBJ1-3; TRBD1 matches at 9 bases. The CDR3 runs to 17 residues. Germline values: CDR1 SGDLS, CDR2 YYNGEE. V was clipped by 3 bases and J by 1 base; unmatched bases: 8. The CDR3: CASSAGTGRGSGNTIYF. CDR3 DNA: TGTGCCAGCAGCGCCGGGACAGGGAGGGGGTCTGGAAACACCATATATTTT.

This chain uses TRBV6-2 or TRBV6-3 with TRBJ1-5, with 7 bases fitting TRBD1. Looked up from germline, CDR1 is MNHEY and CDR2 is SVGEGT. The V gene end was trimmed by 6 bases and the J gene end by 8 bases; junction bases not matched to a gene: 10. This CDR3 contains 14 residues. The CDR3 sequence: CASSRDSHIEPQHF. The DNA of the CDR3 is TGTGCCAGCAGCCGGGACAGTCATATAGAGCCCCAGCATTTT.

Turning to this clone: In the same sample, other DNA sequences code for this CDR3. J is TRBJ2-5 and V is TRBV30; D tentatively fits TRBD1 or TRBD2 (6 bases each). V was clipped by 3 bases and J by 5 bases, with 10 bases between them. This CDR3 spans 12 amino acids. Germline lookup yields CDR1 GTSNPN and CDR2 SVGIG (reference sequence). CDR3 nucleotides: TGTGCCTGGAGATTAGGGGGGGAGACCCAGTACTTC. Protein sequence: CAWRLGGETQYF.

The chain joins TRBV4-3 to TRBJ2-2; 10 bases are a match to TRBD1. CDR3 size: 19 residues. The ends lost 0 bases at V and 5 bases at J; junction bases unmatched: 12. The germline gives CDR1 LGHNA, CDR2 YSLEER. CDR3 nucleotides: TGCGCCAGCAGCCAAGATTTGGCCGTGGGGACAGGGGAGACCGGGGAGCTGTTTTTT. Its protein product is CASSQDLAVGTGETGELFF.

CDR3 in amino acids: CASGRTDEQFF. The CDR3 bases are TGTGCTAGTGGTCGCACAGATGAGCAGTTCTTC. The rearrangement joins TRBV12-5 to TRBJ2-1; D is unresolved. CDR1 LGHNT and CDR2 FRNRAP come from the germline V gene. Between the trimmed V and J ends, which lost 5 bases and 8 bases, there was a span of 7 bases. This CDR3 spans 11 amino acids.

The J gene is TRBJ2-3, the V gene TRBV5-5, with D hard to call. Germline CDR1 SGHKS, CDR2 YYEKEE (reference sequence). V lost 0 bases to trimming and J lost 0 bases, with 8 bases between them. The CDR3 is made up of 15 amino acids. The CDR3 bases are TGTGCCAGCAGCTTGGCTTTCCCTAGCACAGATACGCAGTATTTT. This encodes CASSLAFPSTDTQYF.

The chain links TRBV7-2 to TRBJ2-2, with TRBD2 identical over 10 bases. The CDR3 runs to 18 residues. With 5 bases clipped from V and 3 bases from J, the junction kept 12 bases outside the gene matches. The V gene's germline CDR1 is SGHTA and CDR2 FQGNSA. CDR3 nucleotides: TGTGCCAGCAGCCCTTTAGGGGCTAGCGGGGGATACACCGGGGAGCTGTTTTTT. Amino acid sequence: CASSPLGASGGYTGELFF.

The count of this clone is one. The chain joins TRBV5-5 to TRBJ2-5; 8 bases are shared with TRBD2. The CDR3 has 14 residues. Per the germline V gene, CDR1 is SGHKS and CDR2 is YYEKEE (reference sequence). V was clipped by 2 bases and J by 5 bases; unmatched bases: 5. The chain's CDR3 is CASSLPGGGETQYF. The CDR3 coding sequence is TGTGCCAGCAGCTTACCCGGCGGGGGGGAGACCCAGTACTTC.

The CDR3 nucleotides are TGTGCCAGCAGCCAACGGGAGTTCGCGGGGACAGATACGCAGTATTTT. This sequence encodes CASSQREFAGTDTQYF. The chain uses TRBV11-2 and TRBJ2-3; possible D gene TRBD2, 6 bases. V gave up 5 bases and J gave up 3 bases, with 18 bases separating them. CDR1 SGHAT and CDR2 FQNNGV come from the germline V gene. This CDR3 region has 16 residues.

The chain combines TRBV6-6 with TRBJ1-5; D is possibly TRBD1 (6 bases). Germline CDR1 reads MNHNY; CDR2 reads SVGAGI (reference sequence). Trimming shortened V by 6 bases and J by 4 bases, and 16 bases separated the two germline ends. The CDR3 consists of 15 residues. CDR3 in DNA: TGTGCCAGCAGCTCAGCCGGGACACGGAATCAGCCCCAGCATTTT. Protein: CASSSAGTRNQPQHF.

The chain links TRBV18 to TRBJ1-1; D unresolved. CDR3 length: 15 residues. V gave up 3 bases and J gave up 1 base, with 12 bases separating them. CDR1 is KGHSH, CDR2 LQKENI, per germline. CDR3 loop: CASSPSSGENTEAFF. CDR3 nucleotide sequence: TGTGCCAGCTCACCTTCTAGCGGGGAGAACACTGAAGCTTTCTTT.

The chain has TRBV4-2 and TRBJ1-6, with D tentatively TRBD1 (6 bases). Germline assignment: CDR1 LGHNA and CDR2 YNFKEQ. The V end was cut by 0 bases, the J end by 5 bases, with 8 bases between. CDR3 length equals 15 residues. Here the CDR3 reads CASSQDRGDNSPLHF. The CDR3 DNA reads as TGTGCCAGCAGCCAAGACAGGGGTGATAATTCACCCCTCCACTTT.

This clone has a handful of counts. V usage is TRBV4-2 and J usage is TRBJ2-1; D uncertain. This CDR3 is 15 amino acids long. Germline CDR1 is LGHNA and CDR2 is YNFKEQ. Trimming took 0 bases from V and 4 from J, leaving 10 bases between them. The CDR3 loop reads CASSQEVLVYNEQFF. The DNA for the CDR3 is TGTGCCAGCAGCCAAGAAGTGCTTGTGTACAATGAGCAGTTCTTC.

The DNA of the CDR3 is TGTGCCAGTAGTATAGGGACTAGCGGGAAAGATGAGCAGTTCTTC. Its protein product is CASSIGTSGKDEQFF. The chain couples TRBV19 to TRBJ2-1, with 12 positions matching TRBD2. CDR1 and CDR2 from the germline V gene are LNHDA and SQIVND (reference sequence). J lost 8 bases, V lost 1 base, and 3 bases had no gene match. This CDR3 is built from 15 residues.